A selection of T cell receptor beta chains follows, all from one sample in a study of shared clonotypes between healthy human individuals. Using immunoSEQ multiplex PCR, the repertoire was profiled, and TCRdb retains in-frame clones only, with some absent. Altogether roughly 2.6 million clones are present, just over 90% being singletons, with the ten largest covering more than 0.12%. Sequencing input: naive CD4+ T cells sorted from blood. The source of these receptors is a man between 18 and 35 years old in good health. Each CDR3 is given with its conserved first and last residue. Clone size is stated in some rows and not others, as once, few, many or a class when expanded.

j_call	v_call	clone_size	cdr3_aa
TRBJ2-2	TRBV2	.	CASSLGGFGGELFF
TRBJ1-3	TRBV5-1	.	CARDILQGPGNTIYF
TRBJ2-5	TRBV10-1	.	CASTTGTGNETQYF
TRBJ2-2	TRBV5-1	.	CASSLGPSINTGELFF
TRBJ1-2	TRBV7-2	.	CASSLDSSARPNYGYTF
TRBJ2-7	TRBV19	.	CASNPQGGYEQYF
TRBJ2-1	TRBV11-2	.	CASSSELNRLF
TRBJ2-3	TRBV7-9	.	CASSLEWTTRLSTDTQYF
TRBJ2-3	TRBV19	.	CASSITATSTDTQYF
TRBJ1-1	TRBV6-5	.	CASQRIQSSNTEAFF
TRBJ1-1	TRBV19	.	CASRWGWTEAFF
TRBJ1-2	TRBV30	.	CAWGRGGRGGYTF
TRBJ2-2	TRBV5-4	.	CASSRDRVNTGELFF
TRBJ2-3	TRBV6-1	once	CASSVSWTSTDTQYF
TRBJ2-7	TRBV19	.	CASSIASGGATYEQYF